What follows describes a single TCR beta chain. Antigen specificity is unknown. Regarding donors, all were healthy bone marrow donors. This sample is drawn from a study of cytomegalovirus exposure and HLA in healthy donors. This CDR3 region has 14 residues. CDR1 is MNHNS, CDR2 SASEGT, per germline. Study-wide findings and caveats: It was only CMV serostatus that was available as immune exposure information.

Use of 60 Vbeta and 13 Jbeta primers characterized the PCR. Some clones are missing from TCRdb's copy, which holds only in-frame ones; the method was immunoSEQ multiplex PCR. The data show approximately 260,000 clones, roughly 91% seen once. V gene TRBV6-1 combines with J gene TRBJ2-5; 10 bases map to TRBD1. The better agreement between TRBJ2-7 and the DNA end casts doubt on the J call. The sequencing input was PBMCs. The TCR comes from a girl aged 2-9 years in good health and CMV-seronegative. CDR3 in DNA: TGTGCCAGTAACCGGGACAGGGGCCCCTACGAGCAGTACTTC. The encoded protein is CASNRDRGPYEQYF.